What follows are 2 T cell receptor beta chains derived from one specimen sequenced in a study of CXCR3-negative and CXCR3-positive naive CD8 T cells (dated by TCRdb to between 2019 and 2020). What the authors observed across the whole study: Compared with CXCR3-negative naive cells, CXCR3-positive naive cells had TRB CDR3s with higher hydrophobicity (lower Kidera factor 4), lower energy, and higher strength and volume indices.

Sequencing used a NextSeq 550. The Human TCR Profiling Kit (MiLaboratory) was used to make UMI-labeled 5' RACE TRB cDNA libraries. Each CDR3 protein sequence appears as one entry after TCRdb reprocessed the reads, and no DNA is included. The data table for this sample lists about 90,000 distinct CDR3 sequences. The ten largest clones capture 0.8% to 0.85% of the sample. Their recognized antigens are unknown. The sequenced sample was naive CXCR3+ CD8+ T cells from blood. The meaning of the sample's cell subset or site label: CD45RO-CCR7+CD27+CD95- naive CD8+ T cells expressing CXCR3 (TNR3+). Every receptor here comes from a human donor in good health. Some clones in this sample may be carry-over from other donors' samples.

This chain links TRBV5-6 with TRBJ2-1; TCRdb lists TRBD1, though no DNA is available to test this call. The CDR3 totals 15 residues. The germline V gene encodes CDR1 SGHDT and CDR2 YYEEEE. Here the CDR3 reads CASSFGTTQRGEQFF.

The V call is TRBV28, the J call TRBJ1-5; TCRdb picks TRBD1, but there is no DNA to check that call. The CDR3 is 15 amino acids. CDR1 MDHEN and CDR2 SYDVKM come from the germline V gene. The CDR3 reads CASTIQGAADQPQHF.